The source of this T cell receptor beta chain is a study of Ad26.COV2.S vaccination and SARS-CoV-2 variants. Across the study: Participants got Ad26.COV2.S intramuscularly, once or twice 56 days apart. The study, taken as a whole, reports: Reportedly, spike-specific CD8+ and CD4+ T cell responses achieved substantial breadth once vaccination had taken place. Total T cell responses, in the TCR breadth and depth analyses, may have been underestimated.

Concerning this clone: Its antigen is currently unknown.

Profiled with immunoSEQ multiplex PCR; TCRdb holds only in-frame clones, not every one. The sample has roughly 420,000 clones, roughly 90% seen once. Indicated treatment: 15 to 20 received Ad26.COV2.S at low or high dose, single or two shots; about five received placebo; per-sample allocation not given. Day 63 after the first vaccine or placebo injection was the time point for sampling. The CDR3 totals 14 residues. Germline CDR1 and CDR2: SGHTA and FQGNSA. Trimming stripped 2 bases from V and 5 bases from J, with 12 bases between. The sample here was peripheral blood, taken in a trial of Ad26.COV2.S vaccine versus placebo. The V call is TRBV7-2, the J call TRBJ1-2; D ambiguous. This sequence originates from a person between 18 and 65 years old who received the Ad26.COV2.S COVID-19 vaccine or a placebo. CDR3 sequence (DNA): TGTGCCAGCAGCTTATTTACGCCTGGGTATGGCTACACCTTC. It codes for CASSLFTPGYGYTF.